This T cell receptor (beta chain) was profiled in a study of PD-L1 blockade in urothelial cancer. Whole-study context: About 90% of the 29 patients were males with bladder-origin urothelial cancer. Blood was tested 3 weeks (second dose) and 6 weeks into treatment.

The time point denotes: pretreatment peripheral blood. Turning to this clone: Its antigen is unidentified.

The germline V gene encodes CDR1 LGHNA and CDR2 YNFKEQ. This CDR3 region has 15 residues. Trimming took 3 bases from V and 4 from J; bases not matched to a gene: 6. Study results and limitations: By 3 weeks, tumor-associated blood clones had expanded more in durable-benefit patients.

Some clones are missing from TCRdb's copy, which holds only in-frame ones; the method was immunoSEQ multiplex PCR. Here the sample spans fewer than 80,000 clones, 65% to 90% being singletons. The TCR originated in a man between 65 and 85 years old with urothelial cancer. J is TRBJ1-1 and V is TRBV4-2; 9 positions agree with TRBD1. This material consisted of PBMCs, taken around atezolizumab (anti-PD-L1) treatment. This CDR3 is CASSQLTGGGTEAFF. The CDR3 DNA is TGTGCCAGCAGCCAGTTGACAGGGGGAGGCACTGAAGCTTTCTTT.